Presented here are 32 T cell receptor beta chains from one specimen sequenced in a study of cytomegalovirus exposure and HLA in healthy donors. PCR primers comprised 60 Vbeta and 13 Jbeta primers. The repertoire was sequenced with immunoSEQ multiplex PCR; TCRdb's copy has only in-frame clones and lacks some. The table lists 95,000 to 150,000 clones, 65% to 80% of them singletons, with less than 3.5% in the top ten. The sequencing sample was made of PBMCs. These receptors came from a woman aged 40 to 50 in good health and CMV-seropositive.

The chain has TRBV11-2 and TRBJ1-1; 8 nucleotides align to TRBD1. Trimming took 1 base from V and 0 from J; bases not matched to a gene: 4. This CDR3 contains 16 residues. Germline V lookup: CDR1 SGHAT, CDR2 FQNNGV. CDR3 amino acids: CASSLGTGFMNTEAFF. The CDR3 nucleotides are TGTGCCAGCAGCTTAGGGACAGGGTTCATGAACACTGAAGCTTTCTTT.

The V call is TRBV15, the J call TRBJ2-1; 7 nucleotides agree with TRBD2. V lost 5 bases and J lost 3; bases outside the gene matches: 4. CDR3 size: 14 residues. The germline V gene has CDR1 LNHNV and CDR2 YYDKDF (reference sequence). CDR3 sequence reads: CATSRGEGYNEQFF. The CDR3 coding sequence is TGTGCCACCAGCCGGGGGGAGGGCTACAATGAGCAGTTCTTC.

The chain uses TRBV25-1 and TRBJ1-1; TRBD1 is a possible D gene (5 bases). V was trimmed by 1 base and J by 6 bases, leaving 9 bases between them. Germline CDR1 and CDR2: MGHDK and SYGVNS. This CDR3 has 13 residues. CDR3 protein: CASSEWGQSEAFF. Written as DNA, the CDR3 is TGTGCCAGCAGTGAATGGGGCCAATCTGAAGCTTTCTTT.

V usage is TRBV2 and J usage is TRBJ1-2; 7 bases line up with TRBD1. The CDR3 totals 13 residues. Looked up from germline, CDR1 is SNHLY and CDR2 is FYNNEI. V lost 10 bases, J lost 5 bases, and 10 bases stayed unmatched. CDR3: CANQLRDSYGYTF. Here the CDR3 DNA reads TGTGCCAACCAGCTAAGGGACAGTTATGGCTACACCTTC.

V and J are TRBV6-1 and TRBJ2-1, with 7 bases lining up with TRBD2. V was clipped by 2 bases and J by 0 bases; unmatched bases: 13. Germline lookup yields CDR1 MNHNS and CDR2 SASEGT. CDR3 length: 19 residues. The CDR3 spells CASSEFLASGASSYNEQFF. The CDR3 DNA follows: TGTGCCAGCAGTGAATTTCTAGCTAGCGGAGCGAGCTCCTACAATGAGCAGTTCTTC.

This rearrangement joins TRBV5-6 to TRBJ1-6; D call uncertain. The CDR3 sequence is 15 residues long. Germline V gives CDR1 SGHDT, CDR2 YYEEEE. Trimming took 1 base from V and 13 from J, leaving 18 bases between them. Here the CDR3 DNA reads TGTGCCAGCAGCTTGCTAGCGGACCCTAACCCCCCCCTCCACTTT. Residues: CASSLLADPNPPLHF.

This chain uses TRBV28 with TRBJ2-3, with TRBD2 matching 7 bases. CDR1 and CDR2 from the germline V gene are MDHEN and SYDVKM. The V gene end was trimmed by 6 bases and the J gene end by 0 bases; junction bases not matched to a gene: 9. This CDR3 contains 16 residues. In DNA form, the CDR3 reads TGTGCCAGCAGAGGTGGCGGGAGTGAAAGCACAGATACGCAGTATTTT. This codes for CASRGGGSESTDTQYF.

This clone came up a few times. J is TRBJ2-3 and V is TRBV18, with 9 bases lining up with TRBD2. The CDR3 totals 18 residues. V was clipped by 6 bases and J by 2 bases; unmatched bases: 15. Germline CDR1 KGHSH, CDR2 LQKENI. CDR3: CASSLNALASGDTDTQYF. CDR3 nucleotides: TGTGCCAGCTCCTTAAACGCCCTGGCTAGCGGGGACACAGATACGCAGTATTTT.

J is TRBJ1-1 and V is TRBV6-1; TRBD1 might be the D (5 bases). V lost 4 bases and J lost 5, with 14 bases in between. Per the germline V gene, CDR1 is MNHNS and CDR2 is SASEGT. CDR3 size: 14 residues. CDR3: CASSGGTSRTEAFF. The DNA for the CDR3 is TGTGCCAGCAGTGGCGGGACCTCACGAACTGAAGCTTTCTTT.

The gene calls are TRBV4-3 and TRBJ2-3, with TRBD2 matching 7 bases. The J segment lost 2 bases and the V segment lost 4 bases, leaving 12 bases of the junction unmatched. This CDR3 has 17 amino acids. Germline V CDR1 and CDR2: LGHNA, YSLEER. The chain's CDR3 is CASSPNKAGYPTDTQYF. CDR3 DNA: TGCGCCAGCAGCCCAAATAAAGCGGGGTACCCCACAGATACGCAGTATTTT.

The chain links TRBV9 to TRBJ2-7; 7 bases align to TRBD1. This CDR3 has 16 amino acids. V was clipped by 3 bases and J by 0 bases; unmatched bases: 9. Per the germline V gene, CDR1 is SGDLS and CDR2 is YYNGEE. CDR3 protein: CASSAKGQSSSYEQYF. DNA for the CDR3: TGTGCCAGCAGCGCTAAGGGACAGTCTAGCTCCTACGAGCAGTACTTC.

The genes are TRBV7-3 and TRBJ1-2; D is possibly TRBD1 (6 bases). In germline, CDR1 is SGHTA, CDR2 FQGTGA. The CDR3 loop spans 13 amino acids. The V end was cut by 4 bases, the J end by 8 bases, with 14 bases between. The DNA of the CDR3 is TGTGCCAGCAGCTCGCATCCCGACAGGGGCTACACCTTC. This translates into CASSSHPDRGYTF.

CDR3 region: CASSGPRGGTDTQYF. DNA for the CDR3: TGTGCCAGCAGCGGACCCAGGGGAGGCACAGATACGCAGTATTTT. The rearrangement uses TRBV7-9 and TRBJ2-3; the D gene is possibly TRBD1 (6 bases). V lost 5 bases, J lost 1 base, and 13 bases lay in between. The CDR3 spans 15 residues. The germline gives CDR1 SEHNR, CDR2 FQNEAQ (reference sequence).

The chain couples TRBV4-3 to TRBJ2-1; 7 nucleotides agree with TRBD1. Unmatched junction bases numbered 5, after V lost 4 bases and J lost 5 bases. CDR1 LGHNA and CDR2 YSLEER come from the germline V gene. The CDR3 is 14 residues long. CDR3 protein: CASSPWTGNNEQFF. The CDR3 nucleotides read TGCGCCAGCAGCCCTTGGACAGGAAACAATGAGCAGTTCTTC.

The chain uses TRBV2 and TRBJ1-2, with a tentative D call TRBD1 (6 bases). The CDR3 is 13 amino acids. V was cut by 7 bases and J by 6 bases, with 15 bases left in between. Germline values: CDR1 SNHLY, CDR2 FYNNEI. In nucleotides, the CDR3 is TGTGCCAGCATCAGGGGACCCCAGCATGGCTACACCTTC. This codes for CASIRGPQHGYTF. Full variable domain (missing parts from reference TRBV2 and TRBJ1-2): EPEVTQTPSHQVTQMGQEVILRCVPISNHLYFYWYRQILGQKVEFLVSFYNNEISEKSEIFDDQFSVERPDGSNFTLKIRSTKLEDSAMYFCASIRGPQHGYTFGSGTRLTVV.

This clone was seen more than once but under ten times. The chain carries TRBV2 and TRBJ2-7; tentative D call: TRBD1 (6 bases). The CDR3 spans 14 residues. CDR1 SNHLY and CDR2 FYNNEI come from the germline V gene. V was pared by 7 bases and J by 3 bases, with 16 bases between. CDR3 coding DNA: TGTGCCAGCAAGGACAGACTCGGCTTCTACGAGCAGTACTTC. Translation: CASKDRLGFYEQYF.

The rearrangement links TRBV6-4 to TRBJ2-2, with a possible D match to TRBD1 (6 bases). The length of the CDR3 is 16 residues. The V end lost 1 base, the J end lost 1 base, and 10 bases lay between the germline ends. In germline, CDR1 is MRHNA, CDR2 SNTAGT. CDR3 in amino acids: CASSDLPGQNTGELFF. In DNA, the CDR3 is TGTGCCAGCAGTGACTTGCCGGGACAGAACACCGGGGAGCTGTTTTTT.

The chain couples TRBV7-9 to TRBJ2-7; D unresolved. The CDR3 has 14 residues. CDR1 is SEHNR, CDR2 FQNEAQ, per germline (reference sequence). V gave up 4 bases and J gave up 3 bases, with 13 bases separating them. The CDR3 DNA reads TGTGCCAGCAGCTCCCTAGGCCGGATCTACGAGCAGTACTTC. Protein sequence: CASSSLGRIYEQYF.

This clone was counted only a few times. The V call is TRBV5-1, the J call TRBJ1-3, with 12 positions matching TRBD1. CDR1 and CDR2 from the germline V gene are SGHRS and YFSETQ. The length of the CDR3 is 16 residues. V was pared by 2 bases and J by 4 bases, with 4 bases of the junction left unmatched. CDR3 amino acids: CASSLGTGGPGNTIYF. In DNA form, the CDR3 reads TGCGCCAGCAGCTTAGGGACAGGGGGCCCCGGAAACACCATATATTTT.

The J gene is TRBJ1-3, the V gene TRBV7-9; D gene unclear. Germline CDR1 SEHNR, CDR2 FQNEAQ (reference sequence). This CDR3 comprises 14 residues. V dropped 4 bases and J dropped 1 base, with 8 bases sitting between them. This CDR3 is CASSSVPSGNTIYF. The DNA for the CDR3 is TGTGCCAGCAGCTCCGTTCCTTCTGGAAACACCATATATTTT.

V gene TRBV9 combines with J gene TRBJ2-3; 12 nucleotides align to TRBD2. The CDR3 sequence is 17 residues long. Trimming at V came to 4 bases and at J to 2 bases, leaving 8 bases not matched to a gene. The germline V gene encodes CDR1 SGDLS and CDR2 YYNGEE. This chain's CDR3 is CASSPRLAGAVTDTQYF. The CDR3 DNA reads as TGTGCCAGCAGCCCCAGACTAGCGGGGGCCGTCACAGATACGCAGTATTTT.

CDR3 residues: CAWAENGYTF. Here the CDR3 DNA reads TGTGCCTGGGCTGAGAATGGCTACACCTTC. This chain joins TRBV30 and TRBJ1-2; D ambiguous. Trimming stripped 5 bases from V and 6 bases from J, with 7 bases between. The CDR3 length is 10 residues. Germline lookup yields CDR1 GTSNPN and CDR2 SVGIG (reference sequence). The full variable domain, completed using reference TRBV30 and TRBJ1-2, is SQTIHQWPATLVQPVGSPLSLECTVEGTSNPNLYWYRQAAGRGLQLLFYSVGIGQISSEVPQNLSASRPQDRQFILSSKKLLLSDSGFYLCAWAENGYTFGSGTRLTVV.

The gene calls are TRBV5-1 and TRBJ1-4; no definite D call. CDR1 and CDR2 from the germline V gene are SGHRS and YFSETQ. Trimming pared 5 bases from V and 0 bases from J, leaving 11 bases between. The CDR3 is 15 amino acids. The CDR3 sequence is CASSTEGATNEKLFF. Written as DNA, the CDR3 is TGCGCCAGCAGTACCGAAGGAGCAACTAATGAAAAACTGTTTTTT.

With regard to this clone: Germline is not matched at one junction end, which may reflect a read error. The V call is TRBV5-4, the J call TRBJ2-3; D not resolved. CDR1 is SGHNT and CDR2 is YYREEE in the germline V gene (reference sequence). This CDR3 comprises 13 residues. CDR3 in DNA: TGTGCCAGCAGCTTGACCAGCACAGATATGCAGTATTTT. Its translation: CASSLTSTDMQYF.

This clone was observed a single time. The V call is TRBV19, the J call TRBJ1-2; 8 nucleotides align to TRBD1. The CDR3 totals 13 residues. V gave up 7 bases and J gave up 4 bases; unmatched junction bases: 5. CDR1 is LNHDA, CDR2 SQIVND, per germline (reference sequence). CDR3 DNA: TGTGCCAGTAAAGGGGACAGGACCTATGGCTACACCTTC. Its protein product is CASKGDRTYGYTF.

This clone occurred a few times. The rearrangement links TRBV7-2 to TRBJ1-5, with a weak D call TRBD1 (5 bases). Germline lookup yields CDR1 SGHTA and CDR2 FQGNSA. The germline V and J ends were trimmed by 5 bases and 11 bases, with 22 bases remaining between them. This CDR3 contains 15 residues. The CDR3 region is CASSPEGATLGAQHF. The CDR3 region has the DNA TGTGCCAGCAGCCCAGAAGGAGCTACCCTAGGGGCCCAGCATTTT.

The chain couples TRBV7-8 to TRBJ2-2, with 12 bases fitting TRBD2. The V gene end was trimmed by 5 bases and the J gene end by 5 bases; junction bases not matched to a gene: 3. The CDR3 length is 15 residues. Germline-derived CDR1 and CDR2 are SGHVS and FQNEAQ. CDR3 sequence: CASSKGTSGTGELFF. CDR3 in DNA: TGTGCCAGCAGCAAGGGGACTAGCGGGACCGGGGAGCTGTTTTTT.

This clone came up a few times. CDR3 sequence (DNA): TGTGCCAGCAGTTTACGGGAGTACACTGAAGCTTTCTTT. It codes for CASSLREYTEAFF. The chain recombines TRBV27 with TRBJ1-1; D is undetermined. The CDR3 sequence is 13 residues long. The V and J ends lost 2 bases and 3 bases respectively, with 7 bases between them. Germline CDR1 reads MNHEY; CDR2 reads SMNVEV (reference sequence).

V is TRBV7-3 and J is TRBJ2-1, with a tentative D call TRBD1 (6 bases). Germline CDR1 and CDR2: SGHTA and FQGTGA. The CDR3 runs to 13 residues. V shed 6 bases and J shed 3 bases, with 9 bases lying between them. CDR3 DNA: TGTGCCAGCAGTAGGGACATCTACAATGAGCAGTTCTTC. Its protein is CASSRDIYNEQFF.

The chain combines TRBV10-3 with TRBJ2-3, with 13 bases lining up with TRBD2. The CDR3 covers 18 residues. V shed 2 bases, J shed 5 bases, and the junction held 10 bases outside the gene matches. The germline V gene encodes CDR1 ENHRY and CDR2 SYGVKD. In DNA form, the CDR3 reads TGTGCCATCAGTGAGAGTGGGACTAGCGGGGTCGAGGGAGATACGCAGTATTTT. The encoded protein is CAISESGTSGVEGDTQYF.

This chain connects TRBV9 to TRBJ2-3; weak D call: TRBD2 (6 bases). Germline-derived CDR1 and CDR2 are SGDLS and YYNGEE. Between the trimmed V and J ends, which lost 0 bases and 6 bases, there was a span of 11 bases. The CDR3 has 14 residues. The CDR3 protein is CASSVGDWGDTQYF. CDR3 bases: TGTGCCAGCAGCGTAGGGGACTGGGGGGATACGCAGTATTTT.

CDR3 amino acids: CASSSRHGPGELFF. In DNA form, the CDR3 reads TGTGCCAGCAGCTCCAGGCATGGTCCGGGGGAGCTGTTTTTT. J is TRBJ2-2 and V is TRBV7-6; D is unresolved. Trimming left V 4 bases short and J 8 bases short, with 14 bases between. The CDR3 is 14 amino acids. Germline loops: CDR1 SGHVS, CDR2 FNYEAQ.